Below, 15 T cell receptor beta chains from the same sample are listed, as sequenced in a study of T cells in Graves' hyperthyroidism and ophthalmopathy. The source material, RNA transcripts, was used to amplify TCR beta CDR3 regions. TCR CDR3 underwent first-round RT-PCR with the HTBI primer set. Each CDR3 protein is one row after TCRdb ran MiXCR on the multiplex PCR reads. The sample lists about 590,000 distinct CDR3 sequences, 14% occurring once. What was sequenced was blood. These receptors originate from a woman between 18 and 29 years old with Graves' ophthalmopathy.

This clonotype was counted at least ten times. This chain uses TRBV7-8 with TRBJ1-3, with D maybe TRBD1 (6 bases). CDR1 is SGHVS, CDR2 FQNEAQ, per germline. The CDR3 runs to 15 residues. Trimming took off 0 bases at V and 1 base at J, with 7 bases between the two ends. The CDR3 is CASSLATGSGNTIYF. The CDR3 DNA reads TGTGCCAGCAGCTTAGCCACAGGGTCTGGAAACACCATATATTTT.

This clonotype was seen repeatedly, ten times or more. The chain joins TRBV11-3 to TRBJ2-7; weak D call: TRBD1 (5 bases). V was trimmed by 2 bases and J by 5 bases, leaving 10 bases between them. The length of the CDR3 is 13 residues. The germline V gene encodes CDR1 SGHNT and CDR2 YENEEA. The CDR3 here is CASSLQGPHEQYF. The CDR3 DNA reads as TGTGCCAGCAGCTTACAGGGTCCCCACGAGCAGTACTTC.

The V call is TRBV24-1, the J call TRBJ2-3; 8 nucleotides align to TRBD2. Trimming at V came to 4 bases and at J to 3 bases, leaving 2 bases not matched to a gene. The CDR3 contains 14 residues. CDR1 is KGHDR and CDR2 is SFDVKD in the germline V gene. CDR3 region: CATSEAGGTDTQYF. CDR3 nucleotide sequence: TGTGCCACCAGTGAGGCGGGAGGAACAGATACGCAGTATTTT.

The chain uses TRBV9 and TRBJ1-5, with 7 bases aligning to TRBD1. Germline V gene lookup returns CDR1 SGDLS and CDR2 YYNGEE. Trimming removed 2 bases from V and 4 bases from J; junction bases left unmatched: 9. The CDR3 is made up of 16 amino acids. CDR3 protein: CASSVGGQGGNQPQHF. CDR3 sequence (DNA): TGTGCCAGCAGCGTGGGTGGCCAGGGGGGTAATCAGCCCCAGCATTTT.

The table lists this clonotype with a few counts. The chain employs TRBV5-5 and TRBJ1-4; 7 bases match TRBD1. This CDR3 spans 18 amino acids. Unmatched junction bases numbered 14, after V lost 2 bases and J lost 4 bases. CDR1 is SGHKS and CDR2 is YYEKEE in the germline V gene (reference sequence). The CDR3 sequence is CASSFAEGAPGSNEKLFF. In DNA, the CDR3 is TGTGCCAGCAGCTTCGCTGAGGGGGCGCCGGGAAGTAATGAAAAACTGTTTTTT.

This clonotype was seen many times. The chain employs TRBV6-1 and TRBJ2-7, with 12 bases matching TRBD2. The V gene's germline CDR1 is MNHNS and CDR2 SASEGT. V lost 2 bases, J lost 8 bases, and 4 bases stayed unmatched. There are 14 residues in the CDR3. DNA for the CDR3: TGTGCCAGCAGTGAACCCCTAGCGGGAGGGAAGCAGTACTTC. This sequence encodes CASSEPLAGGKQYF.

The rearrangement links TRBV5-1 to TRBJ2-1; TRBD2 might be the D (6 bases). Germline CDR1 reads SGHRS; CDR2 reads YFSETQ. V was cut by 4 bases and J by 9 bases, with 20 bases left in between. This CDR3 contains 15 residues. The CDR3 spells CASSPSGVGIGEQFF. CDR3 sequence (DNA): TGCGCCAGCAGCCCCTCGGGGGTTGGTATTGGTGAGCAGTTCTTC.

In its sample, this clonotype was seen many times. This CDR3 is CASSLAPLGSTYEQYF. CDR3 DNA: TGTGCCAGCAGCTTAGCCCCACTGGGATCGACCTACGAGCAGTACTTC. The rearrangement links TRBV7-2 to TRBJ2-7; D unresolved. The ends were cut back, 0 bases at V and 2 bases at J, with 14 bases in the middle. CDR3 length: 16 amino acids. Germline-derived CDR1 and CDR2 are SGHTA and FQGNSA. Using reference TRBV7-2 and TRBJ2-7 for the parts outside the CDR3, the full variable domain is GAGVSQSPSNKVTEKGKDVELRCDPISGHTALYWYRQSLGQGLEFLIYFQGNSAPDKSGLPSDRFSAERTGGSVSTLTIQRTQQEDSAVYLCASSLAPLGSTYEQYFGPGTRLTVT.

About this clonotype: Just one base apart from a much larger clone, this may be a read error. V usage is TRBV12-3 or TRBV12-4 and J usage is TRBJ2-1, with TRBD2 matching 7 bases. V was clipped by 7 bases and J by 0 bases; unmatched bases: 15. This CDR3 has 18 residues. CDR3 loop: CASTRRALGGGSYNEQFF. As DNA, the CDR3 is TGTGCCAGCACCCGACGAGCTCTAGGCGGGGGCTCCTACAATGAGCAGTTCTTC.

The chain is built from TRBV20-1 and TRBJ2-1; 8 bases align to TRBD1. The CDR3 extends over 19 amino acids. Looked up from germline, CDR1 is DFQATT and CDR2 is SNEGSKA (reference sequence). Unmatched junction bases numbered 19, after V lost 2 bases and J lost 4 bases. The CDR3 bases are TGCAGTGCTAGAAGGTCAGGGGGCGCATACCAGGAGGGTTACAATGAGCAGTTCTTC. Its translation: CSARRSGGAYQEGYNEQFF.

Ten or more counts support this clonotype. The chain links TRBV20-1 to TRBJ2-7; TRBD1 or TRBD2 may be the D gene (5 bases each). Germline V gives CDR1 DFQATT, CDR2 SNEGSKA (reference sequence). CDR3 length: 14 amino acids. Trimming shortened V by 5 bases and J by 4 bases, and 18 bases separated the two germline ends. The CDR3 here is CSAWAQRGGYEQYF. The CDR3 DNA sequence: TGCAGTGCTTGGGCCCAGCGTGGGGGATACGAGCAGTACTTC.

This clonotype was observed many times. The chain recombines TRBV28 with TRBJ2-2, with TRBD1 matching 8 bases. Germline V CDR1 and CDR2: MDHEN, SYDVKM. V trimming: 7 bases; J trimming: 5 bases; junction bases outside the gene matches: 12. This CDR3 has 16 amino acids. This chain's CDR3 is CASMNSNRGRTGELFF. CDR3 nucleotide sequence: TGTGCCAGCATGAACTCGAACAGGGGGAGAACCGGGGAGCTGTTTTTT.

Comments on this clonotype: Being one base from a much bigger clone, this may be a read error. This chain uses TRBV2 with TRBJ2-5, with 8 bases aligning to TRBD2. Looked up from germline, CDR1 is SNHLY and CDR2 is FYNNEI. V dropped 8 bases and J dropped 6; count of bases not matched to a gene: 11. The CDR3 extends over 14 amino acids. The CDR3 reads CASGGTSQGKTQYF. The CDR3 nucleotides read TGTGCCAGCGGCGGGACTAGTCAGGGAAAGACCCAGTACTTC.

This clonotype was observed a handful of times. The CDR3 is CASSPSWGDRHHEQYF. CDR3 in DNA: TGTGCCAGCAGCCCCTCTTGGGGGGACAGGCATCACGAGCAGTACTTC. V usage is TRBV27 and J usage is TRBJ2-7; 8 bases match TRBD1. The germline V gene encodes CDR1 MNHEY and CDR2 SMNVEV (reference sequence). The CDR3 length is 16 residues. J gave up 5 bases and V 6 bases, and 15 bases lay outside the gene matches.

The chain has TRBV7-2 and TRBJ2-1, with TRBD2 matching over 9 bases. With 1 base clipped from V and 7 bases from J, the junction kept 8 bases outside the gene matches. Germline V lookup: CDR1 SGHTA, CDR2 FQGNSA. The CDR3 contains 16 residues. The CDR3 DNA reads TGTGCCAGCAGCTTAGAGTGGCGGGAGGGCCTGAATGAGCAGTTCTTC. Encoded protein: CASSLEWREGLNEQFF.